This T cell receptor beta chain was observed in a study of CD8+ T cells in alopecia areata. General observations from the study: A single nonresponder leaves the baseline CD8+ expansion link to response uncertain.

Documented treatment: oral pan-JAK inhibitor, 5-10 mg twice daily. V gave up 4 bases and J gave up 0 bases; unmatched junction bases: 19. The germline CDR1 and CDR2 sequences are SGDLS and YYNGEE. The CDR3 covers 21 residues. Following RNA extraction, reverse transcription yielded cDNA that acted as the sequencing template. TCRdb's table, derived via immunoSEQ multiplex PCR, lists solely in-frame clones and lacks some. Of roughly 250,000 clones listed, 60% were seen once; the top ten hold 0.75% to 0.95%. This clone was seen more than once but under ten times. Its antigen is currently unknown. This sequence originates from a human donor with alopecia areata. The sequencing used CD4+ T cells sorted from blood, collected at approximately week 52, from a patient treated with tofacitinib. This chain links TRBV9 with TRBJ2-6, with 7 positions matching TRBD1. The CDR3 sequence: CASSPDRAHRKGLSGANVLTF. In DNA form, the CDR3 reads TGTGCCAGCAGCCCCGACAGGGCCCACAGAAAGGGGCTCTCTGGGGCCAACGTCCTGACTTTC.